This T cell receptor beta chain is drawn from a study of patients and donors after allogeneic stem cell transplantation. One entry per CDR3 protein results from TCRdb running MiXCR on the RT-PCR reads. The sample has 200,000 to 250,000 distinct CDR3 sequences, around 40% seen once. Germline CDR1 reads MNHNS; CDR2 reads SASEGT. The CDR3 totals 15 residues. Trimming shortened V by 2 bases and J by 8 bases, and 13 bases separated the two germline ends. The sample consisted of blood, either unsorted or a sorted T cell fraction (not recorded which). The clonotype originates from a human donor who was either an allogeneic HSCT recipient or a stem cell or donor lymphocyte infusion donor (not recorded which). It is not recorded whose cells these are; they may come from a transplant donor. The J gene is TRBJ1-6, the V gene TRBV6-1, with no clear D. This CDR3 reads CASSEQGASDSPLHF. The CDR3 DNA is TGTGCCAGCAGTGAACAAGGAGCTTCCGATTCACCCCTCCACTTT.